This is a list of T cell receptor beta chains from one sample in a study of cytomegalovirus exposure and HLA in healthy donors. TCRdb keeps only in-frame clones here, not all; method: immunoSEQ multiplex PCR. Of 170,000 or so clones listed, around four fifths are singletons. The material sequenced was PBMCs. All receptors derive from a man aged 18 to 35 in good health and CMV-seronegative. The CDR3 runs from the conserved cysteine through the conserved F or W. Each record gives: V gene, clone size, J gene, CDR3 protein. Clone sizes are given selectively: once, few, many, or a class where the clone is expanded.

V gene: TRBV6-5
clone size: NA
J gene: TRBJ1-6
CDR3 protein: CASSYAWGERAPLHF

V gene: TRBV5-1
clone size: NA
J gene: TRBJ1-1
CDR3 protein: CASSSEAGGMNTEAFF

V gene: TRBV7-9
clone size: NA
J gene: TRBJ2-1
CDR3 protein: CASSLPREAYNEQFF

V gene: TRBV13
clone size: NA
J gene: TRBJ2-5
CDR3 protein: CASSSGGGGTQYF

V gene: TRBV5-6
clone size: few
J gene: TRBJ1-3
CDR3 protein: CASSSRQSSGNTIYF

V gene: TRBV5-4
clone size: NA
J gene: TRBJ1-4
CDR3 protein: CASSLAPRTGGAWEKLFF

V gene: TRBV11-2
clone size: NA
J gene: TRBJ2-3
CDR3 protein: CASSLFADTDTQYF

V gene: TRBV28
clone size: NA
J gene: TRBJ2-3
CDR3 protein: CASSSPGQGATDTQYF

V gene: TRBV2
clone size: NA
J gene: TRBJ2-4
CDR3 protein: CASSERGTVIAKNIQYF

V gene: TRBV15
clone size: NA
J gene: TRBJ2-7
CDR3 protein: CATSDDRDEQYF

V gene: TRBV9
clone size: NA
J gene: TRBJ2-7
CDR3 protein: CASSKSPSSGSYEQYF

V gene: TRBV6-6
clone size: NA
J gene: TRBJ2-3
CDR3 protein: CASSPKSGKSTDTQYF

V gene: TRBV30
clone size: NA
J gene: TRBJ1-2
CDR3 protein: CAWSTAYGYTF

V gene: TRBV29-1
clone size: NA
J gene: TRBJ2-3
CDR3 protein: CSVDWHTQYF

V gene: TRBV19
clone size: NA
J gene: TRBJ2-1
CDR3 protein: CASSIVLGRENNEQFF

V gene: TRBV4-1
clone size: NA
J gene: TRBJ1-3
CDR3 protein: CASSLARGNTIYF

V gene: TRBV7-8
clone size: NA
J gene: TRBJ2-3
CDR3 protein: CASSLEAVHTDTQYF

V gene: TRBV10-3
clone size: NA
J gene: TRBJ2-2
CDR3 protein: CAISERASGGASTGELFF

V gene: TRBV5-1
clone size: NA
J gene: TRBJ1-1
CDR3 protein: CASSLGTRNTEAFF

V gene: TRBV4-1
clone size: NA
J gene: TRBJ1-1
CDR3 protein: CASSQDWVGQFTEAFF

V gene: TRBV7-9
clone size: NA
J gene: TRBJ2-1
CDR3 protein: CASSFPWPPEPGNEQFF

V gene: TRBV19
clone size: NA
J gene: TRBJ2-7
CDR3 protein: CASSIQAGSYEQYF

V gene: TRBV7-9
clone size: NA
J gene: TRBJ2-5
CDR3 protein: CASSLDWTQETQYF

V gene: TRBV6-5
clone size: once
J gene: TRBJ1-5
CDR3 protein: CASRTGYNQPQHF

V gene: TRBV9
clone size: NA
J gene: TRBJ1-4
CDR3 protein: CASSVTGQINEKLFF

V gene: TRBV19
clone size: NA
J gene: TRBJ1-2
CDR3 protein: CASKGAAGDGYTF

V gene: TRBV18
clone size: NA
J gene: TRBJ1-1
CDR3 protein: CASSRGGKAEAFF

V gene: TRBV6-5
clone size: NA
J gene: TRBJ1-1
CDR3 protein: CAASGGLGTEAFF

V gene: TRBV5-8
clone size: NA
J gene: TRBJ2-7
CDR3 protein: CASSLFPNPSYEQYF

V gene: TRBV5-1
clone size: NA
J gene: TRBJ2-5
CDR3 protein: CASRPGTSGRSQETQYF

V gene: TRBV29-1
clone size: once
J gene: TRBJ1-1
CDR3 protein: CSVETRTGALMNTEAFF

V gene: TRBV19
clone size: NA
J gene: TRBJ2-3
CDR3 protein: CASSMRQGYDDTQYF

V gene: TRBV5-1
clone size: NA
J gene: TRBJ2-7
CDR3 protein: CASSLSTGYEQYF

V gene: TRBV19
clone size: NA
J gene: TRBJ2-7
CDR3 protein: CASSQGFVYEQYF

V gene: TRBV9
clone size: NA
J gene: TRBJ2-7
CDR3 protein: CASSVQGGEQYF

V gene: TRBV28
clone size: few
J gene: TRBJ1-5
CDR3 protein: CASSIFAGARQPQHF

V gene: TRBV5-1
clone size: NA
J gene: TRBJ2-1
CDR3 protein: CASSLVAGTYNEQFF

V gene: TRBV6-1
clone size: NA
J gene: TRBJ2-1
CDR3 protein: CASSEDRGSYNEQFF

V gene: TRBV7-9
clone size: NA
J gene: TRBJ1-5
CDR3 protein: CASSLVQGGRRSNQPQHF

V gene: TRBV29-1
clone size: NA
J gene: TRBJ2-1
CDR3 protein: CSALAGTPNEQFF

V gene: TRBV5-1
clone size: NA
J gene: TRBJ2-2
CDR3 protein: CASSLGQGKGTGELFF

V gene: TRBV19
clone size: few
J gene: TRBJ1-1
CDR3 protein: CATGKRFDTEAFF

V gene: TRBV28
clone size: NA
J gene: TRBJ1-2
CDR3 protein: CASSTGAGRGYTF